The rows below give T cell receptor beta chains drawn from one sample of a study of T cells in Graves' hyperthyroidism and ophthalmopathy. TCRdb re-called the multiplex PCR reads with MiXCR, one entry per CDR3 protein. The sample contains a few hundred thousand distinct CDR3 sequences, about 13% of which appear only once. Sequenced material: blood. The origin of the receptors is a man aged 30 to 45 with Graves' hyperthyroidism that later progressed to Graves' ophthalmopathy. Each CDR3 is given with its conserved first and last residue. Fields, in order: CDR3 protein, CDR3 DNA, J gene, V gene, D gene, clone size. The D gene is left open where the match is weak. A row's size may be missing; if present it is once, few, many or a size class.

CDR3: CASSFSAGNTEAFF; DNA: TGCGCCAGCAGCTTTTCGGCAGGGAACACTGAAGCTTTCTTT; J: TRBJ1-1; V: TRBV5-1; D: NA; size: many
CDR3: CASTLSINQPQHF; DNA: TGTGCCAGCACCCTAAGTATTAATCAGCCCCAGCATTTT; J: TRBJ1-5; V: TRBV12-3/TRBV12-4; D: NA; size: NA
CDR3: CASSVGTSGETQYF; DNA: TGTGCCAGCAGCGTAGGCACTAGCGGAGAGACCCAGTACTTC; J: TRBJ2-5; V: TRBV9; D: TRBD2; size: NA
CDR3: CASSTAGLGETQYF; DNA: TGTGCCAGCAGCACCGCGGGACTAGGAGAGACCCAGTACTTC; J: TRBJ2-5; V: TRBV7-3; D: TRBD2; size: many
CDR3: CAWSKQGGTEAFF; DNA: TGTGCCTGGAGTAAACAGGGTGGCACTGAAGCTTTCTTT; J: TRBJ1-1; V: TRBV30; D: NA; size: many
CDR3: CASSLSGGAGEKLFF; DNA: TGTGCCAGCAGCTTATCGGGGGGCGCGGGTGAAAAACTGTTTTTT; J: TRBJ1-4; V: TRBV11-3; D: NA; size: few
CDR3: CASSFIEQTRREPQHF; DNA: TGCGCCAGCAGCTTCATCGAACAGACCCGGAGGGAGCCCCAGCATTTT; J: TRBJ1-5; V: TRBV5-1; D: NA; size: many
CDR3: CASSYGGAGNTIYF; DNA: TGTGCCAGCAGTTACGGGGGAGCTGGAAACACCATATATTTT; J: TRBJ1-3; V: TRBV6-6; D: NA; size: many
CDR3: CASSFGRQPQHF; DNA: TGTGCCAGCAGCTTCGGCAGACAGCCCCAGCATTTT; J: TRBJ1-5; V: TRBV5-6; D: NA; size: NA
CDR3: CASSPRWGNEQYF; DNA: TGTGCCAGCAGCCCCCGGTGGGGGAACGAGCAGTACTTC; J: TRBJ2-7; V: TRBV7-7; D: NA; size: few
CDR3: CSVQGYNQPQHF; DNA: TGCAGCGTGCAGGGGTACAATCAGCCCCAGCATTTT; J: TRBJ1-5; V: TRBV29-1; D: NA; size: NA
CDR3: CAWKRFTEAFF; DNA: TGTGCCTGGAAACGGTTTACTGAAGCTTTCTTT; J: TRBJ1-1; V: TRBV30; D: NA; size: many
CDR3: CSARAQGETQYF; DNA: TGCAGTGCTAGGGCCCAGGGAGAGACCCAGTACTTC; J: TRBJ2-5; V: TRBV20-1; D: NA; size: many
CDR3: CASRSGTGDEKLFF; DNA: TGCGCCAGCAGATCCGGGACAGGGGATGAAAAACTGTTTTTT; J: TRBJ1-4; V: TRBV5-1; D: TRBD1; size: many
CDR3: CASSLGDRGDQETQYF; DNA: TGTGCCAGCAGCTTGGGCGACAGGGGGGACCAAGAGACCCAGTACTTC; J: TRBJ2-5; V: TRBV5-8; D: TRBD1; size: few
CDR3: CSVEGSGVVNEQFF; DNA: TGCAGCGTTGAAGGTAGCGGGGTAGTGAATGAGCAGTTCTTC; J: TRBJ2-1; V: TRBV29-1; D: TRBD2; size: NA
CDR3: CSAWAGNTEAFF; DNA: TGCAGCGCCTGGGCAGGGAACACTGAAGCTTTCTTT; J: TRBJ1-1; V: TRBV29-1; D: NA; size: many
CDR3: CASSSVGQGIMETQYF; DNA: TGTGCCAGCAGTTCCGTAGGACAGGGAATTATGGAGACCCAGTACTTC; J: TRBJ2-5; V: TRBV12-3/TRBV12-4; D: TRBD1; size: many
CDR3: CASSESVGRGEQFF; DNA: TGCGCCAGCAGTGAGTCGGTAGGGAGGGGTGAGCAGTTCTTC; J: TRBJ2-1; V: TRBV10-1; D: TRBD2; size: few
CDR3: CASRDRSVNTEAFF; DNA: TGTGCCAGCAGGGACAGGTCTGTAAACACTGAAGCTTTCTTT; J: TRBJ1-1; V: TRBV2; D: TRBD1; size: many
CDR3: CASSQGPYTEAFF; DNA: TGTGCCAGCAGCCAAGGACCATACACTGAAGCTTTCTTT; J: TRBJ1-1; V: TRBV14; D: NA; size: many
CDR3: CASSVALGNSPLHF; DNA: TGTGCCAGCAGCGTAGCGCTAGGAAATTCACCCCTCCACTTT; J: TRBJ1-6; V: TRBV9; D: NA; size: NA
CDR3: CSASVGAQPQHF; DNA: TGCAGTGCTAGTGTGGGGGCTCAGCCCCAGCATTTT; J: TRBJ1-5; V: TRBV20-1; D: NA; size: many
CDR3: CASIRTAANYGYTF; DNA: TGTGCCAGTATCCGGACAGCAGCTAACTATGGCTACACCTTC; J: TRBJ1-2; V: TRBV19; D: NA; size: few
CDR3: CASSPGGAFNGYTF; DNA: TGTGCCAGCAGTCCAGGGGGCGCCTTCAATGGCTACACCTTC; J: TRBJ1-2; V: TRBV7-8; D: TRBD1; size: NA
CDR3: CASSPRRQGSNTGELFF; DNA: TGTGCCAGCAGTCCGAGGAGACAGGGCTCGAACACCGGGGAGCTGTTTTTT; J: TRBJ2-2; V: TRBV27; D: TRBD1; size: few
CDR3: CASNPLGGAGELFF; DNA: TGTGCCAGCAACCCCCTTGGGGGGGCCGGGGAGCTGTTTTTT; J: TRBJ2-2; V: TRBV12-3/TRBV12-4; D: TRBD2; size: many
CDR3: CASSLPGRGVYNEQFF; DNA: TGTGCCAGCAGCTTGCCTGGGCGGGGGGTCTACAATGAGCAGTTCTTC; J: TRBJ2-1; V: TRBV13; D: TRBD2; size: few
CDR3: CASSMAGVFSGELFF; DNA: TGTGCCAGTAGTATGGCAGGGGTCTTCTCCGGGGAGCTGTTTTTT; J: TRBJ2-2; V: TRBV19; D: NA; size: NA
CDR3: CASSQSLETQYF; DNA: TGTGCCAGCAGCCAAAGTTTGGAGACCCAGTACTTC; J: TRBJ2-5; V: TRBV3-1; D: NA; size: many
CDR3: CASSVAPERLPEAFF; DNA: TGTGCCAGCAGCGTAGCTCCAGAGAGGTTACCTGAAGCTTTCTTT; J: TRBJ1-1; V: TRBV9; D: NA; size: many
CDR3: CASSINSNQPQHF; DNA: TGTGCCAGCAGTATTAATAGCAATCAGCCCCAGCATTTT; J: TRBJ1-5; V: TRBV6-1; D: NA; size: many
CDR3: CASSYMLEQYF; DNA: TGTGCCAGCAGTTACATGTTAGAGCAGTACTTC; J: TRBJ2-7; V: TRBV6-2/TRBV6-3; D: NA; size: NA
CDR3: CASSQEGGVNTEAFF; DNA: TGTGCCAGCAGCCAAGAAGGAGGGGTGAACACTGAAGCTTTCTTT; J: TRBJ1-1; V: TRBV4-2; D: NA; size: NA
CDR3: CASSEEYYRVWEQFF; DNA: TGTGCCAGCAGTGAAGAATACTACAGGGTTTGGGAGCAGTTCTTC; J: TRBJ2-1; V: TRBV6-1; D: NA; size: few
CDR3: CASSPFLPSSGNTIYF; DNA: TGCGCCAGCAGCCCGTTCCTTCCAAGCTCTGGAAACACCATATATTTT; J: TRBJ1-3; V: TRBV4-1; D: NA; size: few
CDR3: CASSPQGAFNEKLFF; DNA: TGCGCCAGCAGCCCCCAGGGAGCGTTTAATGAAAAACTGTTTTTT; J: TRBJ1-4; V: TRBV5-1; D: NA; size: NA
CDR3: CASSLDPTNTGELFF; DNA: TGTGCCAGCAGCTTAGATCCGACAAACACCGGGGAGCTGTTTTTT; J: TRBJ2-2; V: TRBV7-9; D: NA; size: NA
CDR3: CASSFTRSYTDTQYF; DNA: TGTGCCAGCAGCTTTACTAGATCTTACACAGATACGCAGTATTTT; J: TRBJ2-3; V: TRBV7-9; D: NA; size: few
CDR3: CASSQGWVGQGNQPQHF; DNA: TGCGCCAGCAGCCAAGGCTGGGTTGGACAGGGCAATCAGCCCCAGCATTTT; J: TRBJ1-5; V: TRBV4-1; D: TRBD1; size: few
CDR3: CASSLAAGGNNEQFF; DNA: TGTGCCAGCAGCTTAGCTGCGGGGGGAAACAATGAGCAGTTCTTC; J: TRBJ2-1; V: TRBV7-9; D: TRBD2; size: NA
CDR3: CSAFKGLGNQPQHF; DNA: TGCAGTGCTTTTAAGGGGTTGGGCAATCAGCCCCAGCATTTT; J: TRBJ1-5; V: TRBV20-1; D: NA; size: many
CDR3: CGKSSYNSPLHF; DNA: TGCGGAAAGAGCTCCTATAATTCACCCCTCCACTTT; J: TRBJ1-6; V: TRBV20-1; D: NA; size: NA
CDR3: CASSTRGQDGEQYF; DNA: TGTGCCAGCAGTACGAGGGGGCAGGACGGCGAGCAGTACTTC; J: TRBJ2-7; V: TRBV9; D: TRBD1; size: few
CDR3: CASSYFSSGTETVETQYF; DNA: TGTGCCAGCAGCTATTTCTCCTCCGGGACAGAAACGGTAGAGACCCAGTACTTC; J: TRBJ2-5; V: TRBV5-6; D: TRBD1; size: few
CDR3: CASSRDRGPVGYTF; DNA: TGTGCCAGCAGTAGAGACAGGGGGCCGGTGGGCTACACCTTC; J: TRBJ1-2; V: TRBV6-1; D: TRBD1; size: NA
CDR3: CASSETIGVQDTQYF; DNA: TGTGCCAGCAGTGAGACTATCGGGGTCCAGGATACGCAGTATTTT; J: TRBJ2-3; V: TRBV2; D: NA; size: many
CDR3: CASILDRMNTEAFF; DNA: TGTGCCAGTATCTTGGACAGGATGAACACTGAAGCTTTCTTT; J: TRBJ1-1; V: TRBV28; D: TRBD1; size: many
CDR3: CSAREGEGYEQYF; DNA: TGCAGTGCTAGAGAGGGTGAGGGCTACGAGCAGTACTTC; J: TRBJ2-7; V: TRBV20-1; D: NA; size: many
CDR3: CSARDLWTTEAFF; DNA: TGCAGTGCTAGGGACCTGTGGACCACTGAAGCTTTCTTT; J: TRBJ1-1; V: TRBV20-1; D: NA; size: many
CDR3: CASKSSGGDNEQFF; DNA: TGTGCCAGCAAGTCTAGCGGGGGGGATAATGAGCAGTTCTTC; J: TRBJ2-1; V: TRBV7-9; D: TRBD2; size: many
CDR3: CASSRGTGWEKLFF; DNA: TGTGCCAGCAGCCGCGGGACAGGGTGGGAAAAACTGTTTTTT; J: TRBJ1-4; V: TRBV11-2; D: TRBD1; size: many
CDR3: CASRVHRGGGTDTQYF; DNA: TGTGCCAGCAGGGTCCATCGGGGGGGCGGCACAGATACGCAGTATTTT; J: TRBJ2-3; V: TRBV7-9; D: TRBD2; size: many
CDR3: CAWSAPETQYF; DNA: TGTGCCTGGAGTGCCCCGGAGACCCAGTACTTC; J: TRBJ2-5; V: TRBV30; D: NA; size: few
CDR3: CASSPERSETQYF; DNA: TGTGCCAGCAGCCCTGAGAGGTCGGAGACCCAGTACTTC; J: TRBJ2-5; V: TRBV3-1; D: NA; size: many
CDR3: CASSVAGNYGYTF; DNA: TGTGCCAGCAGCGTAGCCGGGAACTATGGCTACACCTTC; J: TRBJ1-2; V: TRBV9; D: NA; size: many
CDR3: CASSTPGQRNSPLHF; DNA: TGTGCCAGCAGTACGCCGGGACAGCGGAATTCACCCCTCCACTTT; J: TRBJ1-6; V: TRBV28; D: TRBD1; size: NA
CDR3: CASSYGQVTGYSF; DNA: TGTGCCAGCAGTTACGGACAGGTCACTGGCTACTCCTTC; J: TRBJ1-2; V: TRBV6-5; D: TRBD1; size: NA
CDR3: CASTPGGRNTEAFF; DNA: TGTGCCAGCACCCCAGGGGGCCGGAACACTGAAGCTTTCTTT; J: TRBJ1-1; V: TRBV6-1; D: TRBD1; size: NA
CDR3: CASRTGQGDTGELFF; DNA: TGTGCCAGCCGAACCGGACAGGGGGACACCGGGGAGCTGTTTTTT; J: TRBJ2-2; V: TRBV28; D: TRBD1; size: many